The 29 T cell receptor beta chains reported below all come from one sample, sequenced in a study of cytomegalovirus exposure and HLA in healthy donors. Primers for the PCR totalled 60 Vbeta and 13 Jbeta. Repertoires were generated with immunoSEQ multiplex PCR, while TCRdb's copy carries only in-frame clones and drops some. Of 150,000 to 200,000 clones in the sample, roughly 80% are singletons; the top ten hold about 8%. The sample was PBMCs. Receptor source: a woman between 40 and 55 years old in good health and CMV-seropositive.

The chain employs TRBV2 and TRBJ2-2; D might be TRBD1 (6 bases). V lost 7 bases and J lost 6, with 24 bases in between. The CDR3 contains 17 residues. The germline V gene encodes CDR1 SNHLY and CDR2 FYNNEI. CDR3 sequence (DNA): TGTGCCAGCAAAGAACGACTTCTGGACAGCGACGCCGGGGAGCTGTTTTTT. It specifies CASKERLLDSDAGELFF.

The gene calls are TRBV5-5 and TRBJ2-5; possible D gene TRBD2, 6 bases. Deletions cut 4 bases from V and 3 bases from J, with 13 bases between. CDR1 is SGHKS, CDR2 YYEKEE, per germline (reference sequence). The CDR3 loop spans 14 amino acids. In DNA form, the CDR3 reads TGTGCCAGCAGCCCCGGTGGCGGGGAAGAGACCCAGTACTTC. It encodes CASSPGGGEETQYF.

This rearrangement joins TRBV5-4 to TRBJ1-2, with TRBD1 identical over 7 bases. With V trimmed by 5 bases and J by 2 bases, 6 bases remained unmatched. The CDR3 contains 14 residues. Germline CDR1 is SGHNT and CDR2 is YYREEE (reference sequence). This CDR3 is CASRRRDSNYGYTF. As DNA, the CDR3 is TGTGCCAGCAGGCGCAGGGACAGCAACTATGGCTACACCTTC.

In this sample, this clone turned up once. The J gene is TRBJ2-5, the V gene TRBV10-3, with D maybe TRBD2 (5 bases). The length of the CDR3 is 13 residues. Germline-derived CDR1 and CDR2 are ENHRY and SYGVKD. With 5 bases removed from V and 4 bases from J, the gap between germline ends came to 11 bases. The DNA for the CDR3 is TGTGCCATCAGTCCGAGGGAGCGAGAGACCCAGTACTTC. It is translated as CAISPRERETQYF.

The chain combines TRBV2 with TRBJ1-3; TRBD1 agrees at 8 bases. The V and J ends lost 6 bases and 0 bases, in that order; junction bases with no gene match: 1. Germline V lookup: CDR1 SNHLY, CDR2 FYNNEI. This CDR3 has 14 amino acids. The CDR3 DNA sequence: TGTGCCAGCAGCGGGACAGGCTCTGGAAACACCATATATTTT. This encodes CASSGTGSGNTIYF.

The chain recombines TRBV7-3 with TRBJ2-3; no clear D gene. Germline V gives CDR1 SGHTA, CDR2 FQGTGA. This CDR3 comprises 16 residues. V lost 5 bases and J lost 0, with 15 bases in between. CDR3 DNA sequence: TGTGCCAGCAGCCCGGCAGGTGGGCCGAGCACAGATACGCAGTATTTT. This encodes CASSPAGGPSTDTQYF.

This clone came up a few times. The V and J genes are TRBV5-1 and TRBJ1-5, with 7 bases aligning to TRBD1. In germline, CDR1 is SGHRS, CDR2 YFSETQ. There are 14 residues in the CDR3. The junction had 6 bases not matched to a gene; V was cut back by 4 bases and J by 5 bases. CDR3 protein: CASSGQGGDQPQHF. In DNA form, the CDR3 reads TGCGCCAGCAGCGGTCAGGGGGGAGATCAGCCCCAGCATTTT.

This chain joins TRBV28 and TRBJ2-7; 9 bases are shared with TRBD1. CDR3 length: 15 residues. Germline CDR1 and CDR2: MDHEN and SYDVKM. V lost 5 bases, J lost 3 bases, and 8 bases stayed unmatched. The CDR3 is CASSIPGQGRYEQYF. CDR3 nucleotide sequence: TGTGCCAGCAGTATCCCGGGACAGGGCCGCTACGAGCAGTACTTC.

The chain links TRBV18 to TRBJ2-1, with 7 bases fitting TRBD2. The germline CDR1 and CDR2 sequences are KGHSH and LQKENI. The CDR3 spans 16 residues. V trimming: 2 bases; J trimming: 7 bases; junction bases outside the gene matches: 11. The CDR3 nucleotides read TGTGCCAGCTCACCAGTGGGGCTAGCGGTGTGGAATGAGCAGTTCTTC. Its protein is CASSPVGLAVWNEQFF.

This rearrangement joins TRBV2 to TRBJ1-5; 10 nucleotides align to TRBD1. This CDR3 spans 14 amino acids. V trimming: 6 bases; J trimming: 6 bases; junction bases outside the gene matches: 5. Germline V gene sequence: CDR1 SNHLY, CDR2 FYNNEI. The CDR3 bases are TGTGCCAGCAGCGGGACAGGGGAAGGTCAGCCCCAGCATTTT. This encodes CASSGTGEGQPQHF.

The chain is built from TRBV2 and TRBJ2-2, with TRBD1 matching 8 bases. Germline assignment: CDR1 SNHLY and CDR2 FYNNEI. This CDR3 comprises 14 residues. The V and J ends lost 4 bases and 6 bases, in that order; junction bases with no gene match: 4. The CDR3 DNA reads as TGTGCCAGCAGTGGGGCAGGGGGCTCCGGGGAGCTGTTTTTT. It codes for CASSGAGGSGELFF.

This sequence joins TRBV28 and TRBJ1-2; D might be TRBD1 (5 bases). The V end lost 1 base, the J end lost 7 bases, and 13 bases lay between the germline ends. There are 14 residues in the CDR3. Germline loops: CDR1 MDHEN, CDR2 SYDVKM. The CDR3 coding sequence is TGTGCCAGCAGTTTATCCCCAGGGCCGACTGGCTACACCTTC. Residues: CASSLSPGPTGYTF.

Written as DNA, the CDR3 is TGTGCCAGAGGGAGGCGGGAGGGAAGCCCCTACGAGCAGTACTTC. Its protein product is CARGRREGSPYEQYF. This sequence joins TRBV2 and TRBJ2-7; 9 nucleotides match TRBD2. The CDR3 loop spans 15 amino acids. The V segment lost 9 bases and the J segment 2 bases; nucleotides outside the gene matches: 11. Germline values: CDR1 SNHLY, CDR2 FYNNEI.

With respect to this clone: One end of the junction varies from germline; a read error may be responsible. The rearrangement joins TRBV30 to TRBJ2-5; 8 positions agree with TRBD2. The CDR3 runs to 17 residues. CDR1 GTSNPN and CDR2 SVGIG come from the germline V gene (reference sequence). As DNA, the CDR3 is TGTGCCTGGGCCCCGGGACTAGGGTACTTAGAACAAGAGGCCCAGTACTTC. Translating it yields CAWAPGLGYLEQEAQYF.

The CDR3 DNA is TGTGCCAGCAGCGTAGAGGGGAGTGGGGGGTTAGAAGAGACCCAGTACTTC. Its protein is CASSVEGSGGLEETQYF. The chain is built from TRBV9 and TRBJ2-5; TRBD2 is a possible D gene (6 bases). There are 17 residues in the CDR3. Per the germline V gene, CDR1 is SGDLS and CDR2 is YYNGEE. V was clipped by 0 bases and J by 3 bases, with 18 bases between them.

The V gene is TRBV6-5, the J gene TRBJ1-2; 8 nucleotides match TRBD1. Germline CDR1 reads MNHEY; CDR2 reads SVGAGI. V dropped 2 bases and J dropped 6; count of bases not matched to a gene: 8. The length of the CDR3 is 15 residues. Here the CDR3 reads CASSYVSGGSDGYTF. The CDR3 coding sequence is TGTGCCAGCAGTTACGTATCAGGGGGCAGTGATGGCTACACCTTC.

This clone has more than one count but fewer than ten. CDR3 DNA sequence: TGTGCCAGCAGTTACTCGCGAACAGGGGATGACTATGGCTACACCTTC. The encoded protein is CASSYSRTGDDYGYTF. The chain recombines TRBV6-6 with TRBJ1-2; TRBD1 agrees at 7 bases. J was trimmed by 3 bases and V by 0 bases; bases with no gene match: 7. The V gene's germline CDR1 is MNHNY and CDR2 SVGAGI (reference sequence). This CDR3 has 16 residues.

This sequence joins TRBV5-4 and TRBJ2-5, with 11 bases aligning to TRBD2. Trimming removed 0 bases from V and 4 bases from J; junction bases left unmatched: 8. Germline-derived CDR1 and CDR2 are SGHNT and YYREEE (reference sequence). This CDR3 has 17 amino acids. This CDR3 reads CASSLGKLAGVSETQYF. The CDR3 DNA reads TGTGCCAGCAGCTTGGGGAAACTAGCGGGAGTTTCAGAGACCCAGTACTTC.

V and J are TRBV7-9 and TRBJ1-2, with 10 positions matching TRBD1. V lost 0 bases and J lost 6; bases outside the gene matches: 10. The CDR3 is made up of 17 amino acids. CDR1 is SEHNR, CDR2 FQNEAQ, per germline (reference sequence). CDR3 loop: CASSLAYRDRGSDGYTF. In nucleotides, the CDR3 is TGTGCCAGCAGCTTAGCCTACCGGGACAGGGGATCAGATGGCTACACCTTC.

This chain links TRBV5-1 with TRBJ2-3, with 7 positions matching TRBD1. The CDR3 length is 14 residues. Germline loops: CDR1 SGHRS, CDR2 YFSETQ. The V gene end was trimmed by 0 bases and the J gene end by 8 bases; junction bases not matched to a gene: 6. Written as DNA, the CDR3 is TGCGCCAGCAGCTTGGGACAAACAGGGGCTACGCAGTATTTT. This translates into CASSLGQTGATQYF.

The chain has TRBV10-3 and TRBJ1-2; possible D gene TRBD1, 5 bases. Trimming removed 4 bases from V and 0 bases from J, with 15 bases in between. Germline CDR1 and CDR2: ENHRY and SYGVKD. The CDR3 totals 16 residues. In nucleotides, the CDR3 is TGTGCCATCAGTGCTTCAGGGCGGAGACCTAACTATGGCTACACCTTC. Translated: CAISASGRRPNYGYTF.

This chain connects TRBV19 to TRBJ1-1, with a possible D match to TRBD1 (5 bases). CDR1 is LNHDA, CDR2 SQIVND, per germline (reference sequence). The CDR3 has 15 amino acids. Trimming took off 7 bases at V and 4 bases at J, with 19 bases between the two ends. This CDR3 is CASIWSGGRGTEAFF. In nucleotides, the CDR3 is TGTGCCAGTATCTGGTCGGGGGGAAGGGGCACTGAAGCTTTCTTT.

This clone was seen more than once but under ten times. The V gene is TRBV6-1, the J gene TRBJ1-1; D unclear. Germline V gene data show CDR1 as MNHNS and CDR2 as SASEGT. V lost 2 bases and J lost 0, with 4 bases in between. The CDR3 is made up of 13 amino acids. CDR3: CASSEFVNTEAFF. CDR3 sequence (DNA): TGTGCCAGCAGTGAATTCGTGAACACTGAAGCTTTCTTT.

This chain links TRBV5-1 with TRBJ2-3, with a tentative D call TRBD1 (6 bases). The CDR3 covers 15 residues. The ends were cut back, 0 bases at V and 6 bases at J, with 14 bases in the middle. The V gene's germline CDR1 is SGHRS and CDR2 YFSETQ. The chain's CDR3 is CASSLDGTPVDTQYF. The CDR3 DNA sequence: TGCGCCAGCAGCTTGGACGGGACACCGGTGGATACGCAGTATTTT. Drawing the rest from reference TRBV5-1 and TRBJ2-3, the complete variable domain is KAGVTQTPRYLIKTRGQQVTLSCSPISGHRSVSWYQQTPGQGLQFLFEYFSETQRNKGNFPGRFSGRQFSNSRSEMNVSTLELGDSALYLCASSLDGTPVDTQYFGPGTRLTVL.

The genes are TRBV6-5 and TRBJ1-4; D gene ambiguous. The CDR3 sequence is 13 residues long. Germline V gives CDR1 MNHEY, CDR2 SVGAGI. V was clipped by 5 bases and J by 5 bases, with 9 bases between them. The CDR3 spells CASSEIRNEKLFF. In DNA, the CDR3 is TGTGCCAGCAGTGAAATACGGAATGAAAAACTGTTTTTT.

The J gene is TRBJ1-2, the V gene TRBV28; 11 bases agree with TRBD1. The germline CDR1 and CDR2 sequences are MDHEN and SYDVKM. There are 14 residues in the CDR3. V lost 4 bases, J lost 6 bases, and 4 bases stayed unmatched. CDR3 nucleotide sequence: TGTGCCAGCAGTTCGGACAGGGGGCTTAATGGCTACACCTTC. Translating it yields CASSSDRGLNGYTF.

The rearrangement uses TRBV28 and TRBJ1-2; 9 positions agree with TRBD1. Germline values: CDR1 MDHEN, CDR2 SYDVKM. This CDR3 comprises 12 residues. The ends lost 3 bases at V and 8 bases at J; junction bases unmatched: 1. The CDR3 coding sequence is TGTGCCAGCAGTTTGGGGACAGGGGGCTACACCTTC. Its translation: CASSLGTGGYTF.

This chain connects TRBV28 to TRBJ1-4; 7 nucleotides align to TRBD1. Germline loops: CDR1 MDHEN, CDR2 SYDVKM. With 6 bases clipped from V and 1 base from J, the junction kept 5 bases outside the gene matches. The CDR3 has 15 amino acids. CDR3 nucleotide sequence: TGTGCCAGCAGACCTGACAGGGAAACTAATGAAAAACTGTTTTTT. Translated: CASRPDRETNEKLFF.

The rearrangement joins TRBV11-2 to TRBJ2-7, with 14 bases fitting TRBD2. Losses at the gene ends were 6 bases for V and 6 bases for J; bases not matched to a gene: 4. The length of the CDR3 is 14 residues. CDR1 and CDR2 from the germline V gene are SGHAT and FQNNGV. CDR3 protein: CASRQTSGRVEQYF. The CDR3 DNA follows: TGTGCCAGCAGGCAGACTAGCGGGAGGGTCGAGCAGTACTTC.